The 22 T cell receptor beta chains in this list originate from one sample, sequenced in a study of regulatory T cells in long-lasting Graves disease. Library construction for TCR beta used iRepertoire HTBI primers and Arm-PCR of CDR3 regions. In TCRdb, the multiplex PCR reads were re-called with MiXCR into one record per CDR3 protein. The table lists hundreds of thousands of distinct CDR3 sequences, more than 15% of them singletons. Time point denoted: newly diagnosed GD, antithyroid drugs for less than 3 months. PBMC RNA served as the TCR library source. This same sample was also part of a study on T cells in Graves' hyperthyroidism and ophthalmopathy.

The input for sequencing was peripheral blood mononuclear cells (PBMCs), taken at new diagnosis, from a patient treated with antithyroid drugs. The receptors shown here come from a man younger than 35 with Graves disease.

This clonotype was detected ten times or more. The chain has TRBV29-1 and TRBJ1-1; no clear D. Germline lookup yields CDR1 SQVTM and CDR2 ANQGSEA. This CDR3 comprises 12 residues. Trimming took off 7 bases at V and 1 base at J, with 10 bases between the two ends. As DNA, the CDR3 is TGCAGCGCGAGCCAGAGGAACACTGAAGCTTTCTTT. It translates to CSASQRNTEAFF.

This clonotype was counted between two and nine times. The chain uses TRBV3-1 and TRBJ1-2; no reliable D call. The CDR3 has 14 amino acids. Germline V gene lookup returns CDR1 LGHDT and CDR2 YNNKEL (reference sequence). The V end lost 2 bases, the J end lost 8 bases, and 15 bases lay between the germline ends. The DNA of the CDR3 is TGTGCCAGCAGCCAAAAGGCTGGGCTGGGGGGCTACACCTTC. It encodes CASSQKAGLGGYTF.

This clonotype occurred many times. The chain employs TRBV28 and TRBJ1-1; no firm D call. The germline V gene has CDR1 MDHEN and CDR2 SYDVKM. The V gene lost 10 bases and the J gene lost 4 bases, with 19 bases spanning the gap. This CDR3 is built from 14 residues. DNA of the CDR3: TGTGCCATCAAGCGGACGGGAGGAGGCACTGAAGCTTTCTTT. This sequence encodes CAIKRTGGGTEAFF.

This chain uses TRBV18 with TRBJ1-6; possible D gene TRBD1, 6 bases. The length of the CDR3 is 16 residues. V lost 4 bases and J lost 7, with 17 bases in between. The germline V gene encodes CDR1 KGHSH and CDR2 LQKENI. CDR3 nucleotide sequence: TGTGCCAGCTCACTAGGATCCCGGGACATCAATTCACCCCTCCACTTT. Encoded protein: CASSLGSRDINSPLHF.

The table lists this clonotype with many counts. This sequence joins TRBV11-2 and TRBJ2-1; TRBD2 agrees at 12 bases. V shed 3 bases and J 6 bases; nucleotides not matched to a gene: 12. The CDR3 extends over 18 amino acids. The germline V gene encodes CDR1 SGHAT and CDR2 FQNNGV. In nucleotides, the CDR3 is TGTGCCAGCAGCTTTCGAAACCGACTAGCGGGAGCGCGCAATGAGCAGTTCTTC. Its protein product is CASSFRNRLAGARNEQFF.

This clonotype occurred a few times. V and J are TRBV13 and TRBJ2-1; tentative D call: TRBD2 (6 bases). The V end lost 7 bases, the J end lost 6 bases, and 19 bases lay between the germline ends. CDR1 is PRHDT, CDR2 FYEKMQ, per germline (reference sequence). This CDR3 region has 15 residues. Here the CDR3 DNA reads TGTGCCAGCACCCCGGGACTGTCGGGGTCCAATGAGCAGTTCTTC. As protein: CASTPGLSGSNEQFF.

This clonotype was detected a few times. A junction end diverges from the germline sequence, so it may reflect a read error. This chain joins TRBV5-1 and TRBJ1-6; D not resolved. Germline V gives CDR1 SGHRS, CDR2 YFSETQ. CDR3 length: 17 amino acids. The CDR3 loop is CASSLAAGGRFGSPLHF. DNA of the CDR3: TGTGCCAGCAGCTTGGCCGCGGGAGGGAGGTTCGGTTCACCCCTCCACTTT. Drawing the rest from reference TRBV5-1 and TRBJ1-6, the complete variable domain is KAGVTQTPRYLIKTRGQQVTLSCSPISGHRSVSWYQQTPGQGLQFLFEYFSETQRNKGNFPGRFSGRQFSNSRSEMNVSTLELGDSALYLCASSLAAGGRFGSPLHFGNGTRLTVT.

The chain carries TRBV19 and TRBJ1-1; 7 bases are shared with TRBD1. This CDR3 is 14 amino acids long. With V trimmed by 5 bases and J by 8 bases, 11 bases remained unmatched. The V gene's germline CDR1 is LNHDA and CDR2 SQIVND (reference sequence). The CDR3: CASSPPGQTKEAFF. The CDR3 nucleotides read TGTGCCAGTAGTCCCCCGGGACAGACGAAGGAAGCTTTCTTT.

In this sample, this clonotype turned up many times. The chain is built from TRBV12-3 or TRBV12-4 and TRBJ1-2; no firm D call. The CDR3 contains 13 residues. V dropped 5 bases and J dropped 5 bases, with 12 bases sitting between them. The CDR3 here is CASSPNDPYGYTF. DNA of the CDR3: TGTGCCAGCAGTCCAAATGACCCTTATGGCTACACCTTC.

The genes are TRBV15 and TRBJ2-5; weak D call: TRBD2 (7 bases). CDR1 is LNHNV and CDR2 is YYDKDF in the germline V gene (reference sequence). CDR3 length: 12 residues. V was trimmed by 7 bases and J by 4 bases, leaving 10 bases between them. DNA of the CDR3: TGTGCCACCAAGGGAGGGGGAGAGACCCAGTACTTC. As protein: CATKGGGETQYF.

This clonotype was seen ten or more times. This chain connects TRBV2 to TRBJ1-4, with D perhaps matching TRBD1 (5 bases). The germline CDR1 and CDR2 sequences are SNHLY and FYNNEI. The germline V and J ends were trimmed by 7 bases and 7 bases, with 16 bases remaining between them. The CDR3 runs to 14 residues. CDR3 region: CASNGANRGEKLFF. DNA of the CDR3: TGTGCCAGCAATGGGGCGAACCGTGGTGAAAAACTGTTTTTT.

This clonotype was seen only a few times. The chain recombines TRBV4-1 with TRBJ1-1; TRBD1 matches 7 bases. V was pared by 1 base and J by 10 bases, with 6 bases of the junction left unmatched. The CDR3 spans 13 residues. Germline V gives CDR1 MGHRA, CDR2 YSYEKL. The CDR3 spells CASSQVDREAAFF. The DNA of the CDR3 is TGCGCCAGCAGCCAAGTTGACAGGGAGGCAGCTTTCTTT.

The rearrangement uses TRBV12-3 or TRBV12-4 and TRBJ1-5, with D hard to call. The CDR3 extends over 13 amino acids. V lost 3 bases and J 5 bases, leaving 8 bases between the germline ends. CDR3 DNA sequence: TGTGCCAGCAGTTTGAGCCTTTATCAGCCCCAGCATTTT. Amino acids: CASSLSLYQPQHF.

Many counts were recorded for this clonotype. The chain combines TRBV27 with TRBJ1-1; D is perhaps TRBD1 (6 bases). Deletions cut 6 bases from V and 5 bases from J, with 19 bases between. There are 15 residues in the CDR3. The germline CDR1 and CDR2 sequences are MNHEY and SMNVEV (reference sequence). The CDR3 region is CASSGEAGAGTEAFF. CDR3 DNA: TGTGCCAGCAGCGGAGAAGCAGGGGCGGGTACTGAAGCTTTCTTT.

This clonotype occurred many times. The chain uses TRBV20-1 and TRBJ2-2; 7 bases line up with TRBD2. J was trimmed by 4 bases and V by 7 bases; bases with no gene match: 9. Germline V gives CDR1 DFQATT, CDR2 SNEGSKA (reference sequence). CDR3 length: 14 residues. CDR3 residues: CSVSRESTTGELFF. The CDR3 region has the DNA TGCAGTGTCTCGCGGGAGAGTACCACCGGGGAGCTGTTTTTT.

This clonotype was picked up many times. The DNA of the CDR3 is TGTGCCAGCATCAATACTGGGGGCGGTCACAATGAGCAGTTCTTC. Translation gives CASINTGGGHNEQFF. This chain links TRBV27 with TRBJ2-1; possible D gene TRBD1, 6 bases. Germline CDR1 and CDR2: MNHEY and SMNVEV (reference sequence). This CDR3 has 15 residues. Deletions cut 7 bases from V and 5 bases from J, with 18 bases between.

This rearrangement joins TRBV5-1 to TRBJ2-7; 10 nucleotides match TRBD1. CDR3 length: 15 residues. J lost 3 bases, V lost 0 bases, and 3 bases had no gene match. Germline CDR1 reads SGHRS; CDR2 reads YFSETQ. The chain's CDR3 is CASSLAGQGVYEQYF. The CDR3 DNA reads as TGCGCCAGCAGCTTGGCCGGACAGGGGGTCTACGAGCAGTACTTC.

This clonotype appeared many times. V gene TRBV18 combines with J gene TRBJ1-1; the D is unclear. This CDR3 is built from 13 residues. Deletions cut 6 bases from V and 4 bases from J, with 12 bases between. Per germline, CDR1 KGHSH and CDR2 LQKENI. CDR3 nucleotides: TGTGCCAGCTCCCCAGACGTGGGCACTGAAGCTTTCTTT. Translating gives CASSPDVGTEAFF.

In its sample, this clonotype was seen many times. This chain links TRBV6-5 with TRBJ2-1; D remains ambiguous. The CDR3 covers 13 residues. From germline, CDR1 is MNHEY and CDR2 SVGAGI. Deletions cut 2 bases from V and 5 bases from J, with 7 bases between. CDR3 nucleotides: TGTGCCAGCAGTTACCCTAGGAACAATGAGCAGTTCTTC. Translating it yields CASSYPRNNEQFF.

This clonotype was seen repeatedly, ten times or more. The V gene is TRBV20-1, the J gene TRBJ2-2; D not resolved. The V end lost 0 bases, the J end lost 8 bases, and 16 bases lay between the germline ends. This CDR3 region has 15 residues. The V gene's germline CDR1 is DFQATT and CDR2 SNEGSKA (reference sequence). In DNA, the CDR3 is TGCAGTGCTAGAGATTCATCGGTCCCTCTAGGGGAGCTGTTTTTT. Protein: CSARDSSVPLGELFF.

The gene calls are TRBV20-1 and TRBJ2-3; 13 bases map to TRBD2. The CDR3 extends over 17 amino acids. V was pared by 4 bases and J by 4 bases, with 11 bases of the junction left unmatched. Germline V gene lookup returns CDR1 DFQATT and CDR2 SNEGSKA (reference sequence). This chain's CDR3 is CSATSLGLAGAPDTQYF. CDR3 sequence (DNA): TGCAGTGCTACCTCTCTCGGACTAGCGGGGGCCCCAGATACGCAGTATTTT.

This clonotype was counted between two and nine times. The genes are TRBV5-6 and TRBJ2-7; D possibly corresponds to TRBD2 (5 bases). V was clipped by 4 bases and J by 3 bases, with 20 bases between them. Germline loops: CDR1 SGHDT, CDR2 YYEEEE. The CDR3 contains 16 residues. In DNA, the CDR3 is TGTGCCAGCAGCCCCGAAGTTGGAGCGGCGATCTACGAGCAGTACTTC. This encodes CASSPEVGAAIYEQYF.